These T cell receptor beta chains were read from a single sample in a study of shared clonotypes between healthy human individuals. Some clones are missing from TCRdb's copy, which holds only in-frame ones; the method was immunoSEQ multiplex PCR. The sample yields some 2.4 million clones, approximately 93% seen once. Sequences were obtained from naive CD4+ T cells from PBMCs. The receptor source for this set is a man between 18 and 35 years old in good health. Some clones in this sample may be carry-over from other donors' samples. CDR3s include the opening cysteine and the closing phenylalanine or tryptophan.

cdr3_length v_call cdr3_aa
17 TRBV15 CATSRDLPGVYTGELFF
15 TRBV29-1 CSAQGTAIANYGYTF
12 TRBV6-6 CASSYASNEQFF
16 TRBV10-1 CASGGSGTGVSYEQYF
14 TRBV27 CARGTAIGANVLTF
14 TRBV18 CASSPSGGDQPQHF
11 TRBV7-2 CASSSSNEQFF
13 TRBV11-3 CASSYTGVETQYF
17 TRBV11-2 CASSPRRGGATNEKLFF
16 TRBV19 CASSTIPGQGAGEQFF
18 TRBV30 CAWRGWISGSANTGELFF
13 TRBV29-1 CSVATGPNTEAFF
15 TRBV2 CASSALAGVRNIQYF
15 TRBV7-8 CASSPVAGLYPPLHF
15 TRBV28 CASSPSGSGANVLTF
14 TRBV28 CASRTGTGDLGQFF
12 TRBV29-1 CSVEAAGAEAFF
15 TRBV19 CASPFRLGRYHEQYF
19 TRBV5-1 CASKEKDGRVVAGGYEQFF
15 TRBV28 CASTLSPGQGYEQYF
14 TRBV18 CASSRTAINYGYTF
18 TRBV29-1 CSVARTGGSPSSGNTIYF
15 TRBV7-8 CASSPSGRVGDTQYF
15 TRBV11-2 CASSFLPDANYEQYF
16 TRBV28 CASSFLGWDSRYGYTF
17 TRBV18 CASSPTPGGTPTDTQYF
17 TRBV9 CASSAGNRATTGNTIYF
15 TRBV2 CASSAMGGWADTQYF
11 TRBV20-1 CSARVSYEQYF
15 TRBV7-3 CASSPAPGHTGELFF
14 TRBV5-4 CASSLISSTDTQYF
16 TRBV5-1 CASSLEGGSPNREQFF
13 TRBV28 CASTPFPGTEAFF
13 TRBV27 CASSGTGGGTQYF
15 TRBV9 CASSVDQGIGEKLFF
15 TRBV7-3 CASSLVPGAVGEQFF
14 TRBV2 CASCTLAEYNEQFF
16 TRBV7-9 CASSLAQGAQIYEQYF
14 TRBV5-1 CASTPGHSPYEQYF
14 TRBV4-1 CASSHTQSNQPQHF
15 TRBV6-1 CASSVAGAQEYAQYF
14 TRBV28 CASSLSTGWDTQYF
14 TRBV7-3 CASSLRGRGTEAFF
14 TRBV7-2 CASSIRQGPGELFF
15 TRBV28 CASSTRGAGGVPLHF